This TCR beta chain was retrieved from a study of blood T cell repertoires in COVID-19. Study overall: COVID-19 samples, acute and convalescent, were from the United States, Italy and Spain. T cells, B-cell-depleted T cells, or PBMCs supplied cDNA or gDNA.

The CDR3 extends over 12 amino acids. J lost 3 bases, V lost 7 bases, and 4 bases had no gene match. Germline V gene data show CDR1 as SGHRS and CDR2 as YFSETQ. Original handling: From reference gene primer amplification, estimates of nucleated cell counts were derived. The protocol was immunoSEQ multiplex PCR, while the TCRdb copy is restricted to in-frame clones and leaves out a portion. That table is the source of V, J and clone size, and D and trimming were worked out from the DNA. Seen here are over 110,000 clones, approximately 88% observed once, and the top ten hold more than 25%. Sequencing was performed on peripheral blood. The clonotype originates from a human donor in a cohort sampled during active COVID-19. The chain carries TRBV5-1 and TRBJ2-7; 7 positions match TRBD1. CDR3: CASGDSNYEQYF. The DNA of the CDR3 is TGCGCCAGCGGGGACAGTAACTACGAGCAGTACTTC.